This TCR beta chain was sequenced for a study of blood T cells in healthy people across ages. This clonotype was seen more than once but under ten times. V shed 2 bases and J 6 bases; nucleotides not matched to a gene: 4. Per germline, CDR1 SGHTA and CDR2 FQGNSA. The CDR3 is 15 residues long. Together with a sample-barcoded 5' primer, a J-beta primer mix was included in a second PCR lasting roughly 6 to 12 cycles. The yield of each sample was at least 2.5 million CDR3-containing paired-end reads. TCRdb reprocessed the 5' RACE reads with MiXCR, giving one entry per CDR3 protein. This sample has 800,000 to 950,000 distinct CDR3 sequences; about 36% occur once, and the top ten carry 13%.

V gene TRBV7-2 combines with J gene TRBJ2-1; 10 bases align to TRBD1. Sequenced: blood. The sequence came from a man aged 18 to 29 in good health. The CDR3, as DNA: TGTGCCAGCAGCTTAACGGGACAGGGGTTCAATGAGCAGTTCTTC. Protein product: CASSLTGQGFNEQFF. The full variable domain, its missing parts supplied by reference TRBV7-2 and TRBJ2-1, is GAGVSQSPSNKVTEKGKDVELRCDPISGHTALYWYRQSLGQGLEFLIYFQGNSAPDKSGLPSDRFSAERTGGSVSTLTIQRTQQEDSAVYLCASSLTGQGFNEQFFGPGTRLTVL.